This T cell receptor beta chain was recovered during a study of T cells after yellow fever vaccination. Whole-study results and caveats: Weaker, the secondary response peaked sooner, at day 5 versus 15. Any FACS-sorted repertoire could hold abundant clonotypes that contaminate it from the bulk population. In post-booster samples, most primary-vaccination clones reappeared (roughly 96% CD4, 88% CD8).

This clonotype was picked up a small number of times. As yet, its antigen is unknown. TCRdb called the 5' RACE reads again in MiXCR, with one record for every CDR3 protein. The sample holds about 150,000 distinct CDR3 sequences, less than 8.5% seen once. Germline V lookup: CDR1 SEHNR, CDR2 FQNEAQ (reference sequence). V was pared by 5 bases and J by 0 bases, with 14 bases between. This CDR3 spans 15 amino acids. The TCR sequence derives from a man aged 25 to 45 who received the YFV17D yellow fever vaccine. This sequence joins TRBV7-9 and TRBJ2-7; tentatively, D is TRBD2 (6 bases). Sequencing used CD4+ T cells sorted from PBMCs, obtained 10 days after the yellow fever booster vaccination. For the CDR3, the DNA is TGTGCCAGCAGCCCCCAGACTAGGACCTCCTACGAGCAGTACTTC. Protein product: CASSPQTRTSYEQYF.